The TCR beta chain under discussion was sequenced for a study of blood T cell repertoires in COVID-19. CDR3 length equals 11 residues. CDR1 and CDR2 from the germline V gene are DFQATT and SNEGSKA (reference sequence). The V end lost 0 bases, the J end lost 9 bases, and 6 bases lay between the germline ends. In the authors' methods: Reference gene primer amplification gave estimated nucleated cell counts. Data came from immunoSEQ multiplex PCR; TCRdb stores just in-frame clones and leaves some out. The V and J calls and clone size come from that table; D and trimming were worked out from the DNA. The table has some 55,000 clones, less than 95% seen once; the top ten hold roughly 7.6%.

This TCR came from a woman aged 40 to 50 with active COVID-19. This sequence joins TRBV20-1 and TRBJ2-1; D is undetermined. Sequences were obtained from peripheral blood. CDR3 residues: CSARDLSEQFF. CDR3 DNA sequence: TGCAGTGCTAGAGATCTCTCTGAGCAGTTCTTC.